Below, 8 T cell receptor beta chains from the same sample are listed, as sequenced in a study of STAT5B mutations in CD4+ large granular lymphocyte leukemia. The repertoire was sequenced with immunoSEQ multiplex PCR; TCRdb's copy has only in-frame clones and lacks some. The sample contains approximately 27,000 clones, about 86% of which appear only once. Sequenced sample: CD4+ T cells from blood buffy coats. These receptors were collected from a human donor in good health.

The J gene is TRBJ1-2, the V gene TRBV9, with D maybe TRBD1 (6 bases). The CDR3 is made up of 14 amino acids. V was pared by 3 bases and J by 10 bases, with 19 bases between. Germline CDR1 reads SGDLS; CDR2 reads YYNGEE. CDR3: CASSALGGANDYTF. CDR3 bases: TGTGCCAGCAGCGCCCTTGGGGGGGCGAACGACTACACCTTC.

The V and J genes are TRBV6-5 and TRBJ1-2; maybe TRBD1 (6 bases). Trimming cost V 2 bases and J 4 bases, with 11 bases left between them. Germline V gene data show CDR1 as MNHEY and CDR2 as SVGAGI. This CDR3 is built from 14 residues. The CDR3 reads CASSYATGSYGYTF. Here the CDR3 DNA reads TGTGCCAGCAGTTACGCCACAGGGTCCTATGGCTACACCTTC.

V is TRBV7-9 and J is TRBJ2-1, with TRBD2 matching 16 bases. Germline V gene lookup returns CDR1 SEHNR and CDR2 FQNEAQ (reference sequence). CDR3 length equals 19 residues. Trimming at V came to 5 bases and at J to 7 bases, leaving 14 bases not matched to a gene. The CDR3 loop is CASSTPEGLAGGRGNEQFF. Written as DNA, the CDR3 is TGTGCCAGCAGCACCCCCGAGGGACTAGCGGGAGGGCGTGGGAATGAGCAGTTCTTC.

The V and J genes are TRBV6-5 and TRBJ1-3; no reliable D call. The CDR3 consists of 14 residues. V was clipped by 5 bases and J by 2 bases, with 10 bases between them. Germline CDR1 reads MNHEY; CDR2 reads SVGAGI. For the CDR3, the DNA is TGTGCCAGCAGTAAAACGTCTGCTGGAAACACCATATATTTT. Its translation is CASSKTSAGNTIYF.

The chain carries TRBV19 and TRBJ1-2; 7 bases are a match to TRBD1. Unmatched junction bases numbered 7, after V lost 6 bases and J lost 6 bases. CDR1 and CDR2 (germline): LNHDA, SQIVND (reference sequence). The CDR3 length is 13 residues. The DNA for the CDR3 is TGTGCCAGTAGGGCCGGGACAGAAGATGGCTACACCTTC. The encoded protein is CASRAGTEDGYTF.

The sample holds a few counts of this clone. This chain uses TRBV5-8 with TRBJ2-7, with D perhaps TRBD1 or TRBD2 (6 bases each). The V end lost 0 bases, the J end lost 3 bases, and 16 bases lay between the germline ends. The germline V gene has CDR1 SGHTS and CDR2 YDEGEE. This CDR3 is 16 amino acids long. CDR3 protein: CASSLAGGETGYEQYF. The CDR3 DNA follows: TGTGCCAGCAGCTTGGCCGGAGGGGAGACAGGCTACGAGCAGTACTTC.

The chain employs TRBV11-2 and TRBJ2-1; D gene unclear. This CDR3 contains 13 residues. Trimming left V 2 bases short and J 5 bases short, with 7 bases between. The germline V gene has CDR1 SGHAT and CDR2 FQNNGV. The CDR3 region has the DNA TGTGCCAGCAGCTTAATGGGAAACAATGAGCAGTTCTTC. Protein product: CASSLMGNNEQFF.

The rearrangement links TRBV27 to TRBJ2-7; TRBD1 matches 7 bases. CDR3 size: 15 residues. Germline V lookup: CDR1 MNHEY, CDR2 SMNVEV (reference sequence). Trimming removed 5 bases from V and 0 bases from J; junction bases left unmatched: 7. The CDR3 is CASSTRDSGSYEQYF. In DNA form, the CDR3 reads TGTGCCAGCAGTACCCGGGACAGCGGCTCCTACGAGCAGTACTTC.